This paragraph reports one TCR beta chain. Its antigen is as yet unknown. Single viable CD3+CD4+CD8-CD45RO+ cells were sorted as the memory CD4+ T cells. Original processing notes: Out-of-frame sequences were removed, leaving 2 million to 2.5 million distinct TCRbeta sequences. Sequenced by immunoSEQ multiplex PCR; TCRdb stores in-frame clones only, minus some. From that table come the V and J calls and clone size; the DNA was used to work out D and trimming. This table holds about 58,000 clones, approximately 86% found once. The record originates from a study of memory CD4+ T cells and cytomegalovirus serostatus. General study findings and limits: Suggested: most of the CMV-linked TCR signature lies in CD4+ memory cells. CD4+ memory repertoires contained about two fifths of the 164 reported CMV TCRbeta sequences.

Germline V gene data show CDR1 as MNHNS and CDR2 as SASEGT. This CDR3 region has 16 residues. The germline V and J ends were trimmed by 4 bases and 0 bases, with 12 bases remaining between them. The J gene is TRBJ1-4, the V gene TRBV6-1; tentative D call: TRBD1 (6 bases). The receptor was derived from an adult in good health and CMV-seronegative. Some clones in this sample may be carry-over from other donors' samples. The sample consisted of memory CD4+ T cells from blood. CDR3 in amino acids: CASSGKRQATNEKLFF. CDR3 DNA sequence: TGTGCCAGCAGTGGGAAACGACAGGCAACTAATGAAAAACTGTTTTTT.